The 25 T cell receptor beta chains below were found in one sample sequenced in a study of cytomegalovirus exposure and HLA in healthy donors. Primers: 60 Vbeta forward and 13 Jbeta reverse. Using immunoSEQ multiplex PCR, the repertoire was profiled, and TCRdb retains in-frame clones only, with some absent. The repertoire has some 180,000 clones, about 85% of them found once; the top ten carry about 1%. The sequencing sample was made of PBMCs. The receptors were sampled from a boy younger than 10 in good health and CMV-seronegative.

The gene calls are TRBV4-1 and TRBJ2-3; 11 bases map to TRBD2. The V gene end was trimmed by 1 base and the J gene end by 4 bases; junction bases not matched to a gene: 1. CDR1 and CDR2 from the germline V gene are MGHRA and YSYEKL. The CDR3 spans 15 residues. CDR3 nucleotide sequence: TGCGCCAGCAGCCAAGTAGCGGGAGGGGCAGATACGCAGTATTTT. Translated: CASSQVAGGADTQYF.

The V gene is TRBV9, the J gene TRBJ2-1; no reliable D call. This CDR3 spans 11 amino acids. CDR1 is SGDLS and CDR2 is YYNGEE in the germline V gene. V lost 5 bases, J lost 12 bases, and 12 bases lay in between. CDR3 DNA: TGTGCCAGCAGTATTGGAGAAGGGCAGTTCTTC. Translating gives CASSIGEGQFF.

The count of this clone is one. The chain recombines TRBV11-3 with TRBJ2-5; possibly TRBD2 for D (6 bases). CDR1 is SGHNT, CDR2 YENEEA, per germline. Trimming removed 1 base from V and 2 bases from J, with 20 bases in between. The CDR3 is 18 residues long. DNA for the CDR3: TGTGCCAGCAGCTTAGGGGCCAATAGCTATCGGGGGCAAGAGACCCAGTACTTC. Its translation: CASSLGANSYRGQETQYF.

The J gene is TRBJ1-2, the V gene TRBV5-1; D unclear. Germline CDR1 and CDR2: SGHRS and YFSETQ. This CDR3 is 16 amino acids long. V lost 4 bases, J lost 0 bases, and 16 bases lay in between. The CDR3 DNA follows: TGCGCCAGCAGCCCGCGAGGAGACCAAGCTAACTATGGCTACACCTTC. Translating gives CASSPRGDQANYGYTF.

This clone has only a few counts. This chain joins TRBV6-6 and TRBJ1-1; D gene uncertain. V gave up 6 bases and J gave up 1 base, with 12 bases separating them. Germline CDR1 reads MNHNY; CDR2 reads SVGAGI (reference sequence). The CDR3 sequence is 14 residues long. CDR3 sequence: CASRHFRRNTEAFF. CDR3 nucleotide sequence: TGTGCCAGCAGACATTTTCGAAGGAACACTGAAGCTTTCTTT.

Only a few counts were recorded for this clone. This sequence joins TRBV6-6 and TRBJ2-2; D may be TRBD1 (6 bases). This CDR3 is 15 amino acids long. The germline CDR1 and CDR2 sequences are MNHNY and SVGAGI (reference sequence). V was pared by 2 bases and J by 5 bases, with 12 bases between. The CDR3 protein is CASSYGQGQTGELFF. The CDR3 DNA reads TGTGCCAGCAGTTACGGTCAGGGGCAGACCGGGGAGCTGTTTTTT.

J is TRBJ2-2 and V is TRBV29-1; 8 nucleotides match TRBD2. J was trimmed by 4 bases and V by 4 bases; bases with no gene match: 8. The CDR3 extends over 15 amino acids. Germline CDR1 SQVTM, CDR2 ANQGSEA. The CDR3 is CSVVQRESLTGELFF. DNA of the CDR3: TGCAGCGTTGTCCAGCGGGAGTCCCTCACCGGGGAGCTGTTTTTT.

The chain joins TRBV5-1 to TRBJ2-7; 7 nucleotides line up with TRBD1. Germline V lookup: CDR1 SGHRS, CDR2 YFSETQ. Unmatched junction bases numbered 3, after V lost 3 bases and J lost 3 bases. The CDR3 loop spans 13 amino acids. CDR3 coding DNA: TGCGCCAGCAGCTCAAGACAGGGCTACGAGCAGTACTTC. Encoded protein: CASSSRQGYEQYF.

Concerning this clone itself: The same CDR3 arises from other DNA sequences in this sample as well. The J gene is TRBJ1-6, the V gene TRBV28, with D possibly matching TRBD1 (6 bases). The CDR3 spans 13 residues. V was trimmed by 3 bases and J by 7 bases, leaving 7 bases between them. Germline V lookup: CDR1 MDHEN, CDR2 SYDVKM. Here the CDR3 reads CASSFRGNSPLHF. In DNA, the CDR3 is TGTGCCAGCAGTTTCAGGGGCAATTCACCCCTCCACTTT.

The chain combines TRBV29-1 with TRBJ2-3, with a weak D call TRBD2 (6 bases). V was clipped by 7 bases and J by 6 bases, with 17 bases between them. The CDR3 is made up of 13 amino acids. CDR1 SQVTM and CDR2 ANQGSEA come from the germline V gene. The CDR3, as DNA: TGCAGCGACATGGCCGGGGGTCGGGATACGCAGTATTTT. It translates to CSDMAGGRDTQYF.

The rearrangement joins TRBV28 to TRBJ1-5, with D possibly TRBD1 on 5 matching bases. Trimming removed 3 bases from V and 4 bases from J, with 16 bases in between. Germline lookup yields CDR1 MDHEN and CDR2 SYDVKM. The CDR3 contains 16 residues. Here the CDR3 reads CASSFQGNLHNQPQHF. The CDR3 bases are TGTGCCAGCAGTTTCCAGGGCAACTTACATAATCAGCCCCAGCATTTT.

On this clone: The junction differs from germline at one of its ends, possibly a read error. This chain joins TRBV4-1 and TRBJ2-3, with 9 bases matching TRBD1. Germline CDR1 reads MGHRA; CDR2 reads YSYEKL. The length of the CDR3 is 17 residues. The CDR3 sequence: CASGQDATGGGGDTQYF. In DNA form, the CDR3 reads TGCGCCAGCGGCCAAGATGCCACAGGGGGCGGAGGAGATACGCAGTATTTT.

V usage is TRBV15 and J usage is TRBJ1-1; tentatively, D is TRBD1 (6 bases). Trimming removed 6 bases from V and 7 bases from J, with 15 bases in between. The CDR3 contains 13 residues. Germline CDR1 reads LNHNV; CDR2 reads YYDKDF (reference sequence). CDR3 nucleotide sequence: TGTGCCACCAGTTCACTGAGGGGGGGTGAAGCTTTCTTT. Protein: CATSSLRGGEAFF. The full variable domain, completed using reference TRBV15 and TRBJ1-1, is DAMVIQNPRYQVTQFGKPVTLSCSQTLNHNVMYWYQQKSSQAPKLLFHYYDKDFNNEADTPDNFQSRRPNTSFCFLDIRSPGLGDTAMYLCATSSLRGGEAFFGQGTRLTVV.

V gene TRBV6-5 combines with J gene TRBJ1-2; weak D call: TRBD1 (5 bases). CDR1 is MNHEY and CDR2 is SVGAGI in the germline V gene. The germline V and J ends were trimmed by 0 bases and 6 bases, with 11 bases remaining between them. This CDR3 comprises 14 residues. The CDR3, as DNA: TGTGCCAGCAGTTACTCGAGGCAGGGAAATGGCTACACCTTC. Translated: CASSYSRQGNGYTF.

This chain connects TRBV27 to TRBJ1-1; 10 bases agree with TRBD1. From germline, CDR1 is MNHEY and CDR2 SMNVEV (reference sequence). The CDR3 loop spans 13 amino acids. The J segment lost 4 bases and the V segment lost 6 bases, leaving 2 bases of the junction unmatched. CDR3 in DNA: TGTGCCAGCAGCAGGGACAGGGGCACTGAAGCTTTCTTT. Its translation: CASSRDRGTEAFF.

This clone was detected once. The chain is built from TRBV30 and TRBJ2-1, with 10 bases that match TRBD2. Germline V lookup: CDR1 GTSNPN, CDR2 SVGIG (reference sequence). J lost 7 bases, V lost 2 bases, and 5 bases had no gene match. The CDR3 length is 14 residues. Here the CDR3 reads CAWSSGRARNEQFF. CDR3 DNA sequence: TGTGCCTGGAGTAGCGGGAGGGCGAGAAATGAGCAGTTCTTC.

The chain employs TRBV10-3 and TRBJ2-5; 9 positions match TRBD1. The J call is doubtful: the DNA matches TRBJ2-7 better. Germline CDR1 is ENHRY and CDR2 is SYGVKD. The CDR3 runs to 13 residues. CDR3 in amino acids: CAIAWDRDYEQYF. DNA of the CDR3: TGTGCCATTGCCTGGGACAGGGACTACGAGCAGTACTTC.

This chain uses TRBV6-5 with TRBJ2-7; the D is unclear. The CDR3 extends over 13 amino acids. V was pared by 2 bases and J by 6 bases, with 11 bases between. Germline V CDR1 and CDR2: MNHEY, SVGAGI. CDR3 nucleotide sequence: TGTGCCAGCAGTTACGACGGGTCGGGCGAGCAGTACTTC. It translates to CASSYDGSGEQYF.

The chain employs TRBV28 and TRBJ2-7; 7 positions agree with TRBD2. The CDR3 runs 17 residues. Germline CDR1 reads MDHEN; CDR2 reads SYDVKM. The ends lost 7 bases at V and 7 bases at J; junction bases unmatched: 22. DNA for the CDR3: TGTGCCAGCACCACTTTAGGCGGGACTATCGCGACGAGTGAGCAGTACTTC. Translated: CASTTLGGTIATSEQYF. The variable domain in full, with the rest retrieved from reference TRBV28 and TRBJ2-7, is DVKVTQSSRYLVKRTGEKVFLECVQDMDHENMFWYRQDPGLGLRLIYFSYDVKMKEKGDIPEGYSVSREKKERFSLILESASTNQTSMYLCASTTLGGTIATSEQYFGPGTRLTVT.

This clone has only a few counts. The chain employs TRBV4-2 and TRBJ2-2, with unresolved D. Germline V gene data show CDR1 as LGHNA and CDR2 as YNFKEQ. The germline V and J ends were trimmed by 1 base and 7 bases, with 7 bases remaining between them. The CDR3 has 13 residues. This CDR3 reads CASSQGPFGELFF. Here the CDR3 DNA reads TGTGCCAGCAGCCAAGGTCCTTTCGGGGAGCTGTTTTTT.

The V and J genes are TRBV2 and TRBJ2-7; TRBD1 matches at 7 bases. Losses at the gene ends were 6 bases for V and 1 base for J; bases not matched to a gene: 9. Germline V lookup: CDR1 SNHLY, CDR2 FYNNEI. The CDR3 loop spans 15 amino acids. This chain's CDR3 is CASSAGTVISYEQYF. The CDR3 DNA is TGTGCCAGCAGCGCAGGGACAGTAATTTCCTACGAGCAGTACTTC.

A few counts support this clone. The CDR3 nucleotides are TGTGCCAATTCTCCCTATTCACCCCTCCACTTT. It codes for CANSPYSPLHF. V gene TRBV19 combines with J gene TRBJ1-6, with unresolved D. The CDR3 spans 11 residues. Germline V gene lookup returns CDR1 LNHDA and CDR2 SQIVND (reference sequence). V shed 10 bases and J shed 8 bases, with 9 bases lying between them.

Details on this clone: Within the sample, other DNA sequences also encode this same CDR3. The CDR3 spells CASSMGGNYEQYF. The CDR3 DNA reads as TGTGCCAGTAGTATGGGCGGGAATTACGAGCAGTACTTC. The rearrangement joins TRBV19 to TRBJ2-7, with D perhaps TRBD2 (6 bases). Per germline, CDR1 LNHDA and CDR2 SQIVND (reference sequence). The CDR3 totals 13 residues. Trimming took 3 bases from V and 4 from J, leaving 10 bases between them.

V usage is TRBV29-1 and J usage is TRBJ2-5; D remains ambiguous. Trimming removed 5 bases from V and 5 bases from J, with 12 bases in between. This CDR3 spans 12 amino acids. In germline, CDR1 is SQVTM, CDR2 ANQGSEA. The CDR3 reads CSVTVELETQYF. CDR3 in DNA: TGCAGCGTTACCGTAGAACTCGAGACCCAGTACTTC.

The chain joins TRBV11-2 to TRBJ1-5, with D possibly TRBD1 on 6 matching bases. The CDR3 consists of 15 residues. The V and J ends lost 4 bases and 7 bases respectively, with 17 bases between them. Germline V CDR1 and CDR2: SGHAT, FQNNGV. CDR3 sequence reads: CASSSDGGARQPQHF. DNA for the CDR3: TGTGCCAGCAGCTCCGATGGGGGGGCGAGACAGCCCCAGCATTTT.